These 20 T cell receptor beta chains were sequenced from one sample in a study of regulatory T cells in long-lasting Graves disease (dated by TCRdb to about 2021). The library was built by means of multiplex PCR. Sequencing took place on an Illumina HiSeq 4000. TCR beta libraries were built with iRepertoire HTBI primers and Arm-PCR amplification of CDR3 regions. In TCRdb, the public reads were trimmed at Q25 with fastp and aligned with MiXCR, with productive beta chains retained. Each entry is one CDR3 protein sequence, shown with its most common DNA and genes. The sample data list about 470,000 distinct CDR3 sequences, and 20% to 25% of these were observed just once. Roughly 7% of the sample is in the top ten clones. Reading the label with the study, this specimen's time point is: persistent/refractory GD, antithyroid drugs over 5 years with positive TRAb. For both TCR sequencing and RNA sequencing, RNA was extracted from PBMCs using TRIzol.

Sample: peripheral blood mononuclear cells (PBMCs), taken when the disease was refractory, from a patient treated with antithyroid drugs. These TCRs come from a female donor with Graves disease.

This clonotype has a count of ten or more. The chain couples TRBV6-5 to TRBJ1-4; 7 nucleotides agree with TRBD1. The V gene's germline CDR1 is MNHEY and CDR2 SVGAGI. The length of the CDR3 is 15 residues. Germline trimming cut 2 bases from V and 6 bases from J; bases unmatched to any gene: 6. The CDR3 DNA is TGTGCCAGCAGTTACGGTAGGGGGCTGGATGAAAAACTGTTTTTT. It encodes CASSYGRGLDEKLFF.

In DNA form, the CDR3 reads TGCGCCAGCAGCTTGGTCCAGGGGACATCCCAAGAGACCCAGTACTTC. Translation gives CASSLVQGTSQETQYF. The chain links TRBV5-1 to TRBJ2-5; a weak D match, TRBD1 (6 bases). Germline V gene sequence: CDR1 SGHRS, CDR2 YFSETQ. CDR3 length equals 16 residues. The V gene lost 0 bases and the J gene lost 1 base, with 13 bases spanning the gap.

This clonotype was seen repeatedly, ten times or more. The chain links TRBV6-5 to TRBJ2-2, with 9 positions matching TRBD1. This CDR3 region has 17 residues. After removal of 0 bases from V and 4 bases from J, the junction contained 6 bases not matched to a gene. From germline, CDR1 is MNHEY and CDR2 SVGAGI. The CDR3 reads CASSYSMGTGSTGELFF. In nucleotides, the CDR3 is TGTGCCAGCAGTTACTCGATGGGGACAGGGTCCACCGGGGAGCTGTTTTTT.

The chain joins TRBV12-5 to TRBJ2-2; possibly TRBD2 for D (6 bases). Germline loops: CDR1 LGHNT, CDR2 FRNRAP. Trimming removed 5 bases at V and 3 bases at J, with 16 bases between. The CDR3 extends over 16 amino acids. CDR3 nucleotide sequence: TGTGCTAGTGGTAATCCAGCGGGCCCCTACACCGGGGAGCTGTTTTTT. Protein sequence: CASGNPAGPYTGELFF.

This clonotype was seen a single time. This may arise from a read error, as a much more abundant clone is one base away. The gene calls are TRBV6-2 or TRBV6-3 and TRBJ1-5, with TRBD1 identical over 8 bases. CDR3 size: 12 residues. Germline V gene sequence: CDR1 MNHEY, CDR2 SVGEGT. The CDR3: CASGQGNQPRHF. CDR3 sequence (DNA): TGTGCCAGCGGACAGGGAAATCAGCCCCGGCATTTT.

This clonotype was seen repeatedly, ten times or more. The V call is TRBV28, the J call TRBJ2-7, with D possibly being TRBD1 or TRBD2 (7 bases each). The CDR3 spans 17 residues. With 3 bases removed from V and 2 bases from J, the gap between germline ends came to 20 bases. The V gene's germline CDR1 is MDHEN and CDR2 SYDVKM. CDR3 bases: TGTGCCAGCAGTTTGGGGGGGACCGGGACAGTACCCTACGAGCAGTACTTC. Residues: CASSLGGTGTVPYEQYF. The full variable domain, with the rest looked up from reference TRBV28 and TRBJ2-7, is DVKVTQSSRYLVKRTGEKVFLECVQDMDHENMFWYRQDPGLGLRLIYFSYDVKMKEKGDIPEGYSVSREKKERFSLILESASTNQTSMYLCASSLGGTGTVPYEQYFGPGTRLTVT.

Many counts were recorded for this clonotype. The chain combines TRBV3-1 with TRBJ1-4; D is unclear. V shed 1 base and J shed 6 bases, with 6 bases lying between them. The CDR3 contains 13 residues. Germline CDR1 and CDR2: LGHDT and YNNKEL (reference sequence). CDR3 region: CASSQAGDEKLFF. The CDR3 nucleotides read TGTGCCAGCAGCCAAGCCGGGGATGAAAAACTGTTTTTT.

Only a few counts were recorded for this clonotype. The chain joins TRBV7-9 to TRBJ1-1, with D possibly matching TRBD1 (6 bases). Between the trimmed V and J ends, which lost 6 bases and 4 bases, there was a span of 18 bases. Germline V gene sequence: CDR1 SEHNR, CDR2 FQNEAQ (reference sequence). This CDR3 comprises 15 residues. CDR3 residues: CASRGTAQGFTEAFF. Here the CDR3 DNA reads TGTGCCAGCAGGGGTACAGCACAGGGATTCACTGAAGCTTTCTTT.

This sequence joins TRBV4-1 and TRBJ1-5, with D perhaps TRBD1 (5 bases). The CDR3 has 15 amino acids. V was trimmed by 2 bases and J by 0 bases, leaving 8 bases between them. CDR1 is MGHRA and CDR2 is YSYEKL in the germline V gene. The CDR3 coding sequence is TGCGCCAGCAGCCAACAGGGACTTAGCAATCAGCCCCAGCATTTT. Translating gives CASSQQGLSNQPQHF.

There are a few counts of this clonotype. This sequence joins TRBV11-3 and TRBJ2-1, with TRBD2 identical over 10 bases. CDR1 and CDR2 from the germline V gene are SGHNT and YENEEA. Losses at the gene ends were 0 bases for V and 9 bases for J; bases not matched to a gene: 11. There are 17 residues in the CDR3. Written as DNA, the CDR3 is TGTGCCAGCAGCTTAGAGGTCGCTAGCGGGAGTCATGGTGAGCAGTTCTTC. Its translation: CASSLEVASGSHGEQFF. Complete variable domain (other parts from reference TRBV11-3 and TRBJ2-1): EAGVVQSPRYKIIEKKQPVAFWCNPISGHNTLYWYLQNLGQGPELLIRYENEEAVDDSQLPKDRFSAERLKGVDSTLKIQPAELGDSAVYLCASSLEVASGSHGEQFFGPGTRLTVL.

This clonotype appeared many times. This sequence joins TRBV20-1 and TRBJ2-5, with TRBD2 matching over 9 bases. The CDR3 consists of 16 residues. Unmatched junction bases numbered 7, after V lost 0 bases and J lost 2 bases. CDR1 DFQATT and CDR2 SNEGSKA come from the germline V gene (reference sequence). The CDR3 DNA reads TGCAGTGCTAGAGATTTTTCTAGCGGGGTACAAGAGACCCAGTACTTC. Amino acids: CSARDFSSGVQETQYF.

Concerning this clonotype itself: This may come from a read error, since a much larger clone is one base off. The chain is built from TRBV2 and TRBJ2-2; TRBD1 agrees at 8 bases. In germline, CDR1 is SNHLY, CDR2 FYNNEI. This CDR3 comprises 14 residues. V gave up 10 bases and J gave up 6 bases; unmatched junction bases: 10. CDR3 sequence: CANRYGQGSGELFF. Here the CDR3 DNA reads TGTGCCAACAGATATGGACAGGGCTCCGGGGAGCTGTTTTTT.

The rearrangement links TRBV6-2 or TRBV6-3 to TRBJ2-5; D possibly corresponds to TRBD2 (7 bases). The CDR3 covers 13 residues. The V gene's germline CDR1 is MNHEY and CDR2 SVGEGT. V dropped 10 bases and J dropped 5 bases, with 17 bases sitting between them. The CDR3 here is CAIAQGGSETQYF. The CDR3 nucleotides are TGTGCCATCGCACAGGGAGGGAGCGAGACCCAGTACTTC.

This clonotype was detected ten times or more. V and J are TRBV5-1 and TRBJ1-4, with D possibly TRBD1 on 6 matching bases. Trimming stripped 2 bases from V and 6 bases from J, with 11 bases between. The CDR3 spans 14 residues. Germline V gives CDR1 SGHRS, CDR2 YFSETQ. The CDR3 DNA is TGCGCCAGCAGCTTAATCAGGGGCGATGAAAAACTGTTTTTT. Its translation: CASSLIRGDEKLFF.

The rearrangement links TRBV5-1 to TRBJ1-2, with D unresolved. The CDR3 spans 14 residues. V was trimmed by 4 bases and J by 1 base, leaving 11 bases between them. CDR1 SGHRS and CDR2 YFSETQ come from the germline V gene. The CDR3 region has the DNA TGCGCCAGCAGCCGCGTCGCGGATAACTATGGCTACACCTTC. Its protein is CASSRVADNYGYTF. Supplemented by reference TRBV5-1 and TRBJ1-2, the full variable domain reads KAGVTQTPRYLIKTRGQQVTLSCSPISGHRSVSWYQQTPGQGLQFLFEYFSETQRNKGNFPGRFSGRQFSNSRSEMNVSTLELGDSALYLCASSRVADNYGYTFGSGTRLTVV.

This clonotype has a handful of counts. The V and J genes are TRBV5-1 and TRBJ1-5; 7 positions agree with TRBD1. CDR3 length equals 13 residues. The V and J ends lost 1 base and 7 bases, in that order; junction bases with no gene match: 2. The germline gives CDR1 SGHRS, CDR2 YFSETQ. The CDR3 protein is CASSLWTGQPQHF. The CDR3 nucleotides read TGCGCCAGCAGCTTGTGGACAGGACAGCCCCAGCATTTT.

This clonotype was detected a few times. This sequence joins TRBV19 and TRBJ1-1; D unclear. Trimming pared 0 bases from V and 4 bases from J, leaving 15 bases between. There are 16 residues in the CDR3. The germline V gene has CDR1 LNHDA and CDR2 SQIVND (reference sequence). The DNA of the CDR3 is TGTGCCAGTAGTATAGATTGGGATTCAAGCGGCACTGAAGCTTTCTTT. It translates to CASSIDWDSSGTEAFF. Combining the CDR3 with reference TRBV19 and TRBJ1-1 gives the whole variable domain DGGITQSPKYLFRKEGQNVTLSCEQNLNHDAMYWYRQDPGQGLRLIYYSQIVNDFQKGDIAEGYSVSREKKESFPLTVTSAQKNPTAFYLCASSIDWDSSGTEAFFGQGTRLTVV.

Many counts were recorded for this clonotype. This rearrangement joins TRBV2 to TRBJ1-1; D is uncertain. Germline values: CDR1 SNHLY, CDR2 FYNNEI. V was pared by 2 bases and J by 0 bases, with 10 bases between. CDR3 length: 15 residues. As DNA, the CDR3 is TGTGCCAGCAGTGAAAGGAACCTGCTGAACACTGAAGCTTTCTTT. It specifies CASSERNLLNTEAFF.

The chain carries TRBV19 and TRBJ1-3; TRBD1 matches at 8 bases. This CDR3 has 15 amino acids. Germline values: CDR1 LNHDA, CDR2 SQIVND (reference sequence). Germline trimming cut 3 bases from V and 2 bases from J; bases unmatched to any gene: 3. CDR3 amino acids: CASSIGRGPGNTIYF. DNA of the CDR3: TGTGCCAGTAGTATCGGCAGGGGGCCTGGAAACACCATATATTTT.

This clonotype appeared many times. The genes are TRBV28 and TRBJ2-5, with 8 bases that match TRBD1. Germline V CDR1 and CDR2: MDHEN, SYDVKM. The CDR3 is made up of 15 amino acids. With 4 bases clipped from V and 0 bases from J, the junction kept 4 bases outside the gene matches. Here the CDR3 DNA reads TGTGCCAGCAGTTACCCAGGGGGCGACCAAGAGACCCAGTACTTC. Amino acids: CASSYPGGDQETQYF.